This entry is about one T cell receptor (beta chain). Its recognized antigen is unknown. No quality values exist for individual bases; no much larger clone is one base distant. V is pared back by 7 bases and J by 0 bases, with 16 bases lying between the germline termini. Based on the germline V gene (reference sequence), the CDR1 and CDR2 sequences are MNHEY and SMNVEV. The cysteine opens and the phenylalanine closes a CDR3 of 15 amino acids. Only CDR3 DNA remains: 45 bases, in frame from the first base. The study tested focal radiation therapy combined with CTLA-4 blockade (ipilimumab) in patients with chemo-refractory metastatic non-small-cell lung cancer. Libraries were made using the immunoSEQ multiplex PCR assay. The source is immuneACCESS, and TCRdb retained only in-frame sequences with V and J called. Part of the clones is not carried over; for the studies checked, unresolved V genes explain less than half of this, and the remainder is unexplained. In all, the sample holds tens of thousands of clones, and approximately 78% of those were seen once. Of the sample, 20% to 30% is held by the ten largest clones.

This entry is derived from a study of radiotherapy plus CTLA-4 blockade in lung cancer (dated by TCRdb to the late 2010s). About the full investigation: Among the enrolled patients, about 20% had an objective response, and about 29% reached disease control. The paper as a whole reports these results and caveats: TCR clones derived from tumors expanded in peripheral blood after treatment with radiotherapy and ipilimumab. The strongest predictors of response were reported to be early dynamic shifts in blood T cell clones along with a rise in serum interferon-beta following radiation.

The chain couples TRBV27 to TRBJ2-7; the D gene is unclear. The specimen was peripheral blood, collected from a patient treated with radiotherapy plus ipilimumab. This receptor was obtained from a human donor with non-small cell lung cancer that progressed on radiotherapy plus ipilimumab. The DNA is TGTGCCAGCAAGATTTTTTTCGGCGGCTCCTACGAGCAGTACTTC. This is translated as CASKIFFGGSYEQYF.